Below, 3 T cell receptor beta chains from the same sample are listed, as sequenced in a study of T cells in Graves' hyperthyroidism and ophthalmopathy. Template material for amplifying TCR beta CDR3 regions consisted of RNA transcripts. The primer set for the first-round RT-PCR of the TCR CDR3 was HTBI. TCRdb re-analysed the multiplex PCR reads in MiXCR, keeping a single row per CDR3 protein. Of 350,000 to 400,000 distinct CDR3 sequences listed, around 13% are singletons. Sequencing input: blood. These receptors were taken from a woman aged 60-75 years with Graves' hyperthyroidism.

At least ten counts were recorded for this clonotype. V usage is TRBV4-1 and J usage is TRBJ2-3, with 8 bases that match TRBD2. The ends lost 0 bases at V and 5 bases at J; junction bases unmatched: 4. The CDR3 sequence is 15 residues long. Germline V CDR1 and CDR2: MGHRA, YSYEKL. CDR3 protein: CASSQDSGGGDTQYF. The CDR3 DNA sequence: TGCGCCAGCAGCCAAGATTCCGGGGGGGGAGATACGCAGTATTTT.

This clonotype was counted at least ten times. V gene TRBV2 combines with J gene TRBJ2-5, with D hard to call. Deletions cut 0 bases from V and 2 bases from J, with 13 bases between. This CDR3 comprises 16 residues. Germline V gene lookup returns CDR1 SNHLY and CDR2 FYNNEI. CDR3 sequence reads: CASSEARNTGQETQYF. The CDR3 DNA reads TGTGCCAGCAGTGAAGCGCGGAATACGGGTCAAGAGACCCAGTACTTC.

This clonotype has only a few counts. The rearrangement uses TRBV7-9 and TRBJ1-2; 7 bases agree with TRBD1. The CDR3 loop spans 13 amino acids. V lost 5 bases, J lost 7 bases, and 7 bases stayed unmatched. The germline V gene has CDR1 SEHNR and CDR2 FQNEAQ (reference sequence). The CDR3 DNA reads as TGTGCCAGCAGCGCGGGACAGAGCGGTGGCTACACCTTC. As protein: CASSAGQSGGYTF.